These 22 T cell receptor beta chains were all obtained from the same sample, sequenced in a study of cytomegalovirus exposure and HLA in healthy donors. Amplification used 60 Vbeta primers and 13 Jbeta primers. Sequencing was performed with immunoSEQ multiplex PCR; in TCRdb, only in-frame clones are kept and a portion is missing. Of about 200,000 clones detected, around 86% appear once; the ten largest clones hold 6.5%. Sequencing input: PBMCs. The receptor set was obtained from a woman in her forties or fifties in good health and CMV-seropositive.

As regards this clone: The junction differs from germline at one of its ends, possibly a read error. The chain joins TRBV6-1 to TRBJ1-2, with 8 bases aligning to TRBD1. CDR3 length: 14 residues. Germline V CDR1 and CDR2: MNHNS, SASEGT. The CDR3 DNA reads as TGTGCCGGCAGCCTGAGCAGGACAGGGTATGGCTACACCTTC. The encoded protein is CAGSLSRTGYGYTF.

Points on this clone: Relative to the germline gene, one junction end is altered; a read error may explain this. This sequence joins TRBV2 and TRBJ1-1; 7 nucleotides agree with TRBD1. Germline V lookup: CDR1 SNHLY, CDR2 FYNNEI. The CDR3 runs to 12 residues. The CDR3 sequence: CASSVTGAEAVF. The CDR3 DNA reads TGTGCCAGCAGTGTCACAGGGGCTGAAGCTGTCTTT.

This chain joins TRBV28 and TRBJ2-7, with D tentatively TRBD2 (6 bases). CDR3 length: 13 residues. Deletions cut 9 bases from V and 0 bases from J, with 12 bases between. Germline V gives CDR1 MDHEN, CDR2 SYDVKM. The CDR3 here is CASLRTNSYEQYF. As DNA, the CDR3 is TGTGCCAGTCTCCGGACTAACTCCTACGAGCAGTACTTC. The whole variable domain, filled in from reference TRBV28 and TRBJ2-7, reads DVKVTQSSRYLVKRTGEKVFLECVQDMDHENMFWYRQDPGLGLRLIYFSYDVKMKEKGDIPEGYSVSREKKERFSLILESASTNQTSMYLCASLRTNSYEQYFGPGTRLTVT.

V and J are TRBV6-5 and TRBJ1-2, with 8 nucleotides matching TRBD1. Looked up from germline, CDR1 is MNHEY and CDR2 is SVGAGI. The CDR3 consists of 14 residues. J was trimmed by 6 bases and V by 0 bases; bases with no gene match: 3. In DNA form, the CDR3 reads TGTGCCAGCAGTTACTCGGGCAGGGGGCATGGCTACACCTTC. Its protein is CASSYSGRGHGYTF.

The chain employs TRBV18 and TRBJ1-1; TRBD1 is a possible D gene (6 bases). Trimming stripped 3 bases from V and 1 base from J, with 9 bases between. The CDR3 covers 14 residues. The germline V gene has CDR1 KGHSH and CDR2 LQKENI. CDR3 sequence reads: CASSPRQENTEAFF. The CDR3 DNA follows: TGTGCCAGCTCACCCCGACAGGAGAACACTGAAGCTTTCTTT.

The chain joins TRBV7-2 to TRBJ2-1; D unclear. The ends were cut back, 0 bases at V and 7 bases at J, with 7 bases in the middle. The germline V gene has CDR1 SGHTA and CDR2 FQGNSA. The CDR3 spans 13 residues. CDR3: CASSLAFSNEQFF. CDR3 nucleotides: TGTGCCAGCAGCTTAGCTTTTTCGAATGAGCAGTTCTTC. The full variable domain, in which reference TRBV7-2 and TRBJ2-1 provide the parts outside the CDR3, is GAGVSQSPSNKVTEKGKDVELRCDPISGHTALYWYRQSLGQGLEFLIYFQGNSAPDKSGLPSDRFSAERTGGSVSTLTIQRTQQEDSAVYLCASSLAFSNEQFFGPGTRLTVL.

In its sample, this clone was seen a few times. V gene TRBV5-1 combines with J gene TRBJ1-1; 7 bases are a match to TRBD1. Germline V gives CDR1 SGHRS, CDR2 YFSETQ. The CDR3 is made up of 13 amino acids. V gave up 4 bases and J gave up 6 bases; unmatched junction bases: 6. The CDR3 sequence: CASSPGQMAEAFF. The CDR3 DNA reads TGCGCCAGCAGCCCGGGACAGATGGCTGAAGCTTTCTTT.

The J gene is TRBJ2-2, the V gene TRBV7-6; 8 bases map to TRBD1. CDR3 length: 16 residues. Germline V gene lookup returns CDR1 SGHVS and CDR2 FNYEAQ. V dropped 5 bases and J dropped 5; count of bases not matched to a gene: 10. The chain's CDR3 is CASSHRTGQTTGELFF. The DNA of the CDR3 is TGTGCCAGCAGCCACAGGACAGGGCAGACTACCGGGGAGCTGTTTTTT.

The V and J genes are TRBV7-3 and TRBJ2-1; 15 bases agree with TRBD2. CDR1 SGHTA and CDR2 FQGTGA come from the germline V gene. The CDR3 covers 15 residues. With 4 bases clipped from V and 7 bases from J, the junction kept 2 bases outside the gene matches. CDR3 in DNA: TGTGCCAGCAGCTACGGACTAGCGGGAGGGAATGAGCAGTTCTTC. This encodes CASSYGLAGGNEQFF.

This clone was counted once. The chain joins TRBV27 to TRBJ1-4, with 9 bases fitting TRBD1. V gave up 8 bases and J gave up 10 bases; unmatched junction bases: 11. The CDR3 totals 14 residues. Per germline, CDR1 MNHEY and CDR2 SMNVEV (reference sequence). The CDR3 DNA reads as TGTGCCAGCGCGGTACAGGGGGCGCAGGGAAAACTGTTTTTT. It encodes CASAVQGAQGKLFF.

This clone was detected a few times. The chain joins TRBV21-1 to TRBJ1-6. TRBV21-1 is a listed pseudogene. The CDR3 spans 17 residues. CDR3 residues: CASSGPQAGTYNSPLHF. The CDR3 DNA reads TGTGCCAGCAGCGGACCCCAGGCCGGGACCTATAATTCACCCCTCCACTTT.

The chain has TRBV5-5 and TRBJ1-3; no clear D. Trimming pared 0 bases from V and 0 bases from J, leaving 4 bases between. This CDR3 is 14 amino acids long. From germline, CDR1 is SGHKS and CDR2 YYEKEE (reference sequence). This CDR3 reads CASSLASSGNTIYF. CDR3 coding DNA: TGTGCCAGCAGCTTGGCTAGCTCTGGAAACACCATATATTTT.

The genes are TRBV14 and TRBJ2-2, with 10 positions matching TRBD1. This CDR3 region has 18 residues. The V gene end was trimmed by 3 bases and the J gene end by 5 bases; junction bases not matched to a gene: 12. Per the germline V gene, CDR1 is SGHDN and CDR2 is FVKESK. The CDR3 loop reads CASSHQPGTGVRTGELFF. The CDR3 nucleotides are TGTGCCAGCAGCCACCAACCTGGGACAGGGGTTCGGACCGGGGAGCTGTTTTTT.

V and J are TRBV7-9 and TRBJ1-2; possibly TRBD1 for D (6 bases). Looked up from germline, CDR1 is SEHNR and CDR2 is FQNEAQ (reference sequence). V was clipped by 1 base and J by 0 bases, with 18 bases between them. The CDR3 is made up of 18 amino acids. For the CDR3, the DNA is TGTGCCAGCAGCTTAGGGCGGGGGCCATGGGGAACTAACTATGGCTACACCTTC. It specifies CASSLGRGPWGTNYGYTF. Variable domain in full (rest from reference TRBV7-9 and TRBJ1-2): DTGVSQNPRHKITKRGQNVTFRCDPISEHNRLYWYRQTLGQGPEFLTYFQNEAQLEKSRLLSDRFSAERPKGSFSTLEIQRTEQGDSAMYLCASSLGRGPWGTNYGYTFGSGTRLTVV.

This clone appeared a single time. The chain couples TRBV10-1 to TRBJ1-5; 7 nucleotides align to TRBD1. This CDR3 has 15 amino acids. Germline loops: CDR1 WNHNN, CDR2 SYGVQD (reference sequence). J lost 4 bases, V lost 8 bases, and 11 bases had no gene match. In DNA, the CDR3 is TGCGCCAGCTCCCCTCCCGGGACAGAGAATCAGCCCCAGCATTTT. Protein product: CASSPPGTENQPQHF.

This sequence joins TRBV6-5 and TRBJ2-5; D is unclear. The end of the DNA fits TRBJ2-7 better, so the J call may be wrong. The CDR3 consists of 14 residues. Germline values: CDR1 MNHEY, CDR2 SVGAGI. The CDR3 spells CASRAPGTNYEQYF. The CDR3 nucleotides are TGTGCCAGCAGAGCCCCCGGCACCAACTACGAGCAGTACTTC.

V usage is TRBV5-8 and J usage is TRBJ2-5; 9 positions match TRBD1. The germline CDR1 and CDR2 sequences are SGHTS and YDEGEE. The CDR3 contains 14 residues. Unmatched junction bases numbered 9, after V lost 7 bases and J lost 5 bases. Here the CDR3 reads CASVSGTGYETQYF. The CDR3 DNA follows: TGTGCCAGCGTCTCCGGGACAGGGTATGAGACCCAGTACTTC.

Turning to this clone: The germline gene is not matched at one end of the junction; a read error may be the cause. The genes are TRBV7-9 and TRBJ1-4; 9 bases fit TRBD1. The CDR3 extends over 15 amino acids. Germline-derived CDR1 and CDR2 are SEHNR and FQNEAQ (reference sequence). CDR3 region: CSSSDLGTGSEKLFF. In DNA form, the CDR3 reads TGTTCCAGCAGCGATCTCGGGACAGGGAGCGAAAAACTGTTTTTT.

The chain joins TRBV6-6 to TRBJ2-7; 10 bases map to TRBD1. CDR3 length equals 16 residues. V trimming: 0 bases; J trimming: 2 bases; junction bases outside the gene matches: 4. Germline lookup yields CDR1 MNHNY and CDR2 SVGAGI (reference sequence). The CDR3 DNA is TGTGCCAGCAGTTACTCCGGGACAGGGGATCCCTACGAGCAGTACTTC. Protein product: CASSYSGTGDPYEQYF.

CDR3 amino acids: CASSAGDRRYEQYF. DNA for the CDR3: TGTGCCAGCTCCGCGGGGGACAGGCGATACGAGCAGTACTTC. The chain links TRBV18 to TRBJ2-7; D perhaps matches TRBD1 (8 bases). Deletions cut 6 bases from V and 4 bases from J, with 16 bases between. Looked up from germline, CDR1 is KGHSH and CDR2 is LQKENI. The CDR3 spans 14 residues.

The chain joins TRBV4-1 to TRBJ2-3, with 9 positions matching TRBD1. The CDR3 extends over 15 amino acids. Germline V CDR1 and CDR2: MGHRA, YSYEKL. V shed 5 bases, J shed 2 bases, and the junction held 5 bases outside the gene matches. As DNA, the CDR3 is TGCGCCAGCAGCTCCGGGACAGGGAACACAGATACGCAGTATTTT. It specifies CASSSGTGNTDTQYF.

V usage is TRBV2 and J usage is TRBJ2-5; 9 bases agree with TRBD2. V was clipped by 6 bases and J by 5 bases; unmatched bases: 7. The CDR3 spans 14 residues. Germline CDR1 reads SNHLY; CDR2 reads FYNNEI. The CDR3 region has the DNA TGTGCCAGCAGAGAGCGGGGGGCGGGGGAGACCCAGTACTTC. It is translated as CASRERGAGETQYF.